The clone carrying this T cell receptor beta chain was found many times. The data were taken from a study of early T cells in non-severe SARS-CoV-2 infection. Trimming cost V 5 bases and J 7 bases; bases outside gene matches: 5. CDR1 and CDR2 (germline): MNHEY, SVGAGI. The CDR3 sequence is 15 residues long. In TCRdb, the 5' RACE reads were re-called with MiXCR into one record per CDR3 protein. The sample has more than 50,000 distinct CDR3 sequences, about 12% seen once. Sequencing input: whole blood. The gene calls are TRBV6-5 and TRBJ2-2; 12 bases map to TRBD2. The source of this sequence is an adult who was a healthcare worker with PCR-confirmed SARS-CoV-2 infection or an uninfected control (not recorded which). This CDR3 is CASSTLAGGHGELFF. CDR3 DNA: TGTGCCAGCAGTACACTAGCGGGAGGTCACGGGGAGCTGTTTTTT.